This TCR beta chain was identified during a study of beta chain features in type 1 diabetes. cDNA synthesis used the whole RNA isolate, giving expressed TCRB sequences. Deep immunoSEQ sequencing covered naive, central memory and regulatory T cell samples. Libraries were prepared by immunoSEQ multiplex PCR; TCRdb keeps only in-frame clonotypes and omits some of them. Here the sample spans under 200,000 clones, approximately 10% being singletons. Study observations and caveats: Type 1 diabetes patients showed fewer insertions and more deletions at VDJ junctions. HLA influence on TCRB rearrangement stayed unresolved here. Moderate but significant shortening of TCRB CDR3s was recorded in all four CD4+ subsets from Type 1 diabetes patients. In the patient group, naive, central memory and Treg TCRB repertoires seemed more alike than in the healthy donor group.

This clone turned up a few times. The antigen is unknown. The source of this sequence is a man aged 25 to 40 with type 1 diabetes. Sequenced sample: central memory CD4+ T cells from blood.

In DNA form, the CDR3 reads TGTGCCAGCAGCCGCGATAGCGGGACGGAGACCCAGTACTTC. Its protein product is CASSRDSGTETQYF. The V gene is TRBV9, the J gene TRBJ2-5; 8 nucleotides agree with TRBD2. With V trimmed by 4 bases and J by 5 bases, 7 bases remained unmatched. Germline V gene sequence: CDR1 SGDLS, CDR2 YYNGEE. The CDR3 is 14 amino acids.